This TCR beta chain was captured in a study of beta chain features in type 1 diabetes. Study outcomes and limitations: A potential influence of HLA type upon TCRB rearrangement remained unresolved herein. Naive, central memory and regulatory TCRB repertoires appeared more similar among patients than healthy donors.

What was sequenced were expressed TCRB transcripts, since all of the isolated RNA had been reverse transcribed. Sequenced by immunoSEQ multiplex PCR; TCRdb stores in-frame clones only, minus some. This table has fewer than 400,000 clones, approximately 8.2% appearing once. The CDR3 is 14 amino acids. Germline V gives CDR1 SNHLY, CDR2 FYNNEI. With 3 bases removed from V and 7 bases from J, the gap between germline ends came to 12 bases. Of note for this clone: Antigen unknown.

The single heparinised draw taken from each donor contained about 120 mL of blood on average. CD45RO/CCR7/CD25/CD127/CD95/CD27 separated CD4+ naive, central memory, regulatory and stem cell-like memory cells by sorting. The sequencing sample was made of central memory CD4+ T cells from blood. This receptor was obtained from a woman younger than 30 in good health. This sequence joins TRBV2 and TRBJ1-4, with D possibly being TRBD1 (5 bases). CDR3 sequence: CASSELRGGEKLFF. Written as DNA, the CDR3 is TGTGCCAGCAGTGAGTTGAGGGGAGGTGAAAAACTGTTTTTT.